This entry describes one T cell receptor (beta chain). Its target is not known. TCRdb recomputed calls from the 5' RACE reads with MiXCR, one row per CDR3 protein. The table lists 250,000 to 350,000 distinct CDR3 sequences, 15% to 20% of them singletons, with under 25% in the top ten. Germline lookup yields CDR1 SEHNR and CDR2 FQNEAQ (reference sequence). The CDR3 is 16 residues long. With V trimmed by 5 bases and J by 3 bases, 8 bases remained unmatched. This sample stems from a study of T-cell memory formation after mild COVID-19. Study information: Clusters of TCRs were largely donor specific.

General observations from the study: Memory cells collected pre-infection included some clones that later responded, suggesting cross-reactive memory joined. CD4/CD8 balance held among clones contracting day 15 to 85, and later expanders leaned CD4+. Most CD4+ clones that shrank were in CM and EM, while CD8+ ones turned up in EMRA.

This chain uses TRBV7-9 with TRBJ2-3; 10 positions match TRBD2. The sample was PBMCs or a T cell subset sorted from them (not recorded which). The sequence was collected from a man aged 18 to 30 who had mild COVID-19 (a few samples of this study predate the infection). Cell type and time point are not known. In nucleotides, the CDR3 is TGTGCCAGCAGCGCGGGACTAGCGCTCAGGACAGATACGCAGTATTTT. It yields the protein CASSAGLALRTDTQYF.